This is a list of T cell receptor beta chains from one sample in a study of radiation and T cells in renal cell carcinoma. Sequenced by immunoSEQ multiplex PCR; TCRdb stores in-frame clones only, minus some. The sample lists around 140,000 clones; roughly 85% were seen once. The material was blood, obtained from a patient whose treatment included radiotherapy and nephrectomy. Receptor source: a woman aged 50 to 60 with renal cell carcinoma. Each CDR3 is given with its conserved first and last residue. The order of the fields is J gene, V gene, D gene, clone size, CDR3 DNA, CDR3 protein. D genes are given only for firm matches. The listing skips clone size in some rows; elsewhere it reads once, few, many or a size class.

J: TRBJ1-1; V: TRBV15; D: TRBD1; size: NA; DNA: TGTGCCACCAGCAGAGGGACGGACAGGCCGATTGAAGCTTTCTTT; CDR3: CATSRGTDRPIEAFF
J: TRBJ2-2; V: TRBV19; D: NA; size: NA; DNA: TGTGCCAGTAGTATAGGGAAGGTAATAGGCACCGGGGAGCTGTTTTTT; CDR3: CASSIGKVIGTGELFF
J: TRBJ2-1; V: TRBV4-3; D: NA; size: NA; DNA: TGCGCCAGCAGCCAAGGACCAGGGAGCTACAATGAGCAGTTCTTC; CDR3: CASSQGPGSYNEQFF
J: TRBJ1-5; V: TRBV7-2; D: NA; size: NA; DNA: TGTGCCAGCAGCTTAGCGGAGCCCCGGACGGGTCAGCCCCAGCATTTT; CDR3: CASSLAEPRTGQPQHF
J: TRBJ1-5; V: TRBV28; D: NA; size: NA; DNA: TGTGCCAGCAGTCCTCATAGCGGGGCCGCGCCCCAGCATTTT; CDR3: CASSPHSGAAPQHF
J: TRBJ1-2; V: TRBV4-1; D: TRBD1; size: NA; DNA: TGCGCCAGCAGCCAAATGGGCAGGGGGATACCTGGCTACACCTTC; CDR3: CASSQMGRGIPGYTF
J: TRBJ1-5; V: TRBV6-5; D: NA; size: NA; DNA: TGTGCCAGCAGTTACAGGGGATCTTATCAGCCCCAGCATTTT; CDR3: CASSYRGSYQPQHF
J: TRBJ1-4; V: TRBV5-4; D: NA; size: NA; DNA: TGTGCCAGCAGGCCTGGAAGGGGCGAAAAACTGTTTTTT; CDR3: CASRPGRGEKLFF
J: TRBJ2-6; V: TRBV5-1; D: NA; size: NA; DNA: TGCGCCAGCAGCTTGAGTAATGGGGCCAACGTCCTGACTTTC; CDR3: CASSLSNGANVLTF
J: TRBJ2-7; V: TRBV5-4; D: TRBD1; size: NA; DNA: TGTGCCCTAAGGGACAGGGGGCTGTACGAGCAGTACTTC; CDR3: CALRDRGLYEQYF
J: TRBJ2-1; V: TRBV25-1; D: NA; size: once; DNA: TGTGCCAGCTCACCAGGGGCTGAGCAGTTCTTC; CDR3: CASSPGAEQFF
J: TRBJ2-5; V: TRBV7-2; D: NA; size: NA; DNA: TGTGCCAGCAGCTTTCAAGCAGGGAAGGAGACCCAGTACTTC; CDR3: CASSFQAGKETQYF
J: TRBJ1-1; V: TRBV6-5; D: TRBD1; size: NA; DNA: TGTGCCAGCAGCAAACCGGGACAGGGGTTGACTGAAGCTTTCTTT; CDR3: CASSKPGQGLTEAFF
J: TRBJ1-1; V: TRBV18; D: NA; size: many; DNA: TGTGCCAGCTCACCGGGACAGAACACTGAAGCTTTCTTT; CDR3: CASSPGQNTEAFF
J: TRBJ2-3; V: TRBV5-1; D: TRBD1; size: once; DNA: TGCGCCAGCAGCCAAGCCCCGGGACAGAGCACAGATACGCAGTATTTT; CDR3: CASSQAPGQSTDTQYF
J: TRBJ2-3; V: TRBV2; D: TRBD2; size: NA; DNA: TGTGCCAGCAGTGAGGGGCGGGGGAGCACAGATACGCAGTATTTT; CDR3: CASSEGRGSTDTQYF
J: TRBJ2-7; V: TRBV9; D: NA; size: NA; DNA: TGTGCCAGCAGCTCTCGTTCAGGGAACTCCTACGAGCAGTACTTC; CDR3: CASSSRSGNSYEQYF
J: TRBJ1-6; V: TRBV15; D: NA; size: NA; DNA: TGTGCCACCAGCAGAGGGAAATCACAGGGCAAGAGTTCACCCCTCCACTTT; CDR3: CATSRGKSQGKSSPLHF
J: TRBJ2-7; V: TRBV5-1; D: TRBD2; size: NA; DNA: TGCGCCAGCAGCTTAGGAACAACCGGGACTAAGGGCGAGCAGTACTTC; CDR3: CASSLGTTGTKGEQYF
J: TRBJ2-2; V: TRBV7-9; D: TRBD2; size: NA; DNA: TGTGCCAGCAGCTTGATAGGACTAGCGGGGACCTACACCGGGGAGCTGTTTTTT; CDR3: CASSLIGLAGTYTGELFF
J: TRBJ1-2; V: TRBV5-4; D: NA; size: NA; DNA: TGTGCCAGCAGCCGGAAATCGGGTAACGACTATGGCTACACCTTC; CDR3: CASSRKSGNDYGYTF
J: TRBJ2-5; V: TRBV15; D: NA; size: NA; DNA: TGTGCCACCAGCAGTATAGCACGGGGGTTGGAGACCCAGTACTTC; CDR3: CATSSIARGLETQYF
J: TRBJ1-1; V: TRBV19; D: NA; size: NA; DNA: TGTGCCAGTAGAGATACAGGGATGAACACTGAAGCTTTCTTT; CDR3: CASRDTGMNTEAFF
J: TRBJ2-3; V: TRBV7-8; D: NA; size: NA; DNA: TGTGCCAGCAGTCAAAAAGGGTCCGGGGCGGGGACAGATACGCAGTATTTT; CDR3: CASSQKGSGAGTDTQYF
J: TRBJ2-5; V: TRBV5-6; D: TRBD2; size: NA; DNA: TGTGCCAGCAGCTTGTCTCCTAGCGGGGGAGGGGAGACCCAGTACTTC; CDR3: CASSLSPSGGGETQYF
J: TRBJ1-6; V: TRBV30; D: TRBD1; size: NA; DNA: TGTGCCTGGAGTGTATTGGGGCAGGGGGGATCACCCCTCCACTTT; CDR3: CAWSVLGQGGSPLHF
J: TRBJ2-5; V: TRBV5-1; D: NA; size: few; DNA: TGCGCCAGCAGCTTTATTGGAGGAGAGACCCAGTACTTC; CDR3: CASSFIGGETQYF
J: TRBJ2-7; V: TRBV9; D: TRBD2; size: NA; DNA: TGTGCCAGCAGCCCTAGGACTAGCGGGGGAACCTACGAGCAGTACTTC; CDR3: CASSPRTSGGTYEQYF
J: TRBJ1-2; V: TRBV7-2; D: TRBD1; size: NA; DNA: TGTGCCAGCAGCCCGAAGGGACAGAGCTATGGCTACACCTTC; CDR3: CASSPKGQSYGYTF